This T cell receptor (beta chain) was identified during a study of cytomegalovirus exposure and HLA in healthy donors. Study results and limitations: There were some public TCRs occurring in many donors, but most TCR sequences were rare.

Sequenced by immunoSEQ multiplex PCR; TCRdb stores in-frame clones only, minus some. The data hold about 190,000 clones, with more than 75% observed a single time. On this clone itself: Its antigen is not identified.

This clonotype originated in a young man in good health and CMV-seropositive. Sequenced input: PBMCs.

The CDR3 coding sequence is TGCGCCAGCAGCTTAACTCCGACAGGGCCCTACAATGAGCAGTTCTTC. Encoded protein: CASSLTPTGPYNEQFF. The chain employs TRBV5-1 and TRBJ2-1, with TRBD1 matching over 7 bases. Germline V gives CDR1 SGHRS, CDR2 YFSETQ. The CDR3 is made up of 16 amino acids. The trim removed 2 bases at V and 2 bases at J, leaving 7 bases unmatched.